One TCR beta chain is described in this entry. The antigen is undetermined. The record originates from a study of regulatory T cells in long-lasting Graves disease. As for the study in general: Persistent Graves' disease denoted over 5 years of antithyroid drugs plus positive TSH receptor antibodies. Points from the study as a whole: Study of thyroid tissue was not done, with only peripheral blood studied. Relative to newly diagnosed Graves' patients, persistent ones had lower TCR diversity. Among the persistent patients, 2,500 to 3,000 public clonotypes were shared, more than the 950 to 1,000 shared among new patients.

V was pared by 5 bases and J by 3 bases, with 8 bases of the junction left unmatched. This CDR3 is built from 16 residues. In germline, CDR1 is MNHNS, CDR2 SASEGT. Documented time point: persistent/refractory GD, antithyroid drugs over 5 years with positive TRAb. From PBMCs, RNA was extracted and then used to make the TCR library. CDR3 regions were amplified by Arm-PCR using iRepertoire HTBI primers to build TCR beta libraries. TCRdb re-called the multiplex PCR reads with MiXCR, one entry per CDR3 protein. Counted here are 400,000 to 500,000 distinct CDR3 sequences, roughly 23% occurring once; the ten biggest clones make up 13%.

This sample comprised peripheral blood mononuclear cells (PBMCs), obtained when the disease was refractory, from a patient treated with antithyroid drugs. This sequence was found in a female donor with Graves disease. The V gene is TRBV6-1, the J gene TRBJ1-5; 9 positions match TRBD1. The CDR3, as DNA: TGTGCCAGCAGTCCCGCCGGGACAGGGCTCAATCAGCCCCAGCATTTT. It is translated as CASSPAGTGLNQPQHF.